The rows below give T cell receptor beta chains drawn from one sample of a study of Ad26.COV2.S vaccination and SARS-CoV-2 variants. Repertoires were generated with immunoSEQ multiplex PCR, while TCRdb's copy carries only in-frame clones and drops some. The repertoire has a few hundred thousand clones, roughly 90% of them found once; the top ten carry around 3.6%. This specimen consisted of peripheral blood, obtained in a trial of Ad26.COV2.S vaccine versus placebo. The source is a person between 18 and 59 years old who received the Ad26.COV2.S COVID-19 vaccine or a placebo. The CDR3 runs from the conserved cysteine through the conserved F or W. D genes are given only for firm matches. A row's size may be missing; if present it is once, few, many or a size class.

size	V	D	J	DNA	CDR3
.	TRBV19	.	TRBJ2-1	TGTGCCAGTAGTAGGGCCCAGGGGGGGTACAATGAGCAGTTCTTC	CASSRAQGGYNEQFF
.	TRBV5-1	TRBD1	TRBJ1-2	TGCGCCAGCAGCCTTGGACAGGGAGATGGCTACACCTTC	CASSLGQGDGYTF
few	TRBV15	TRBD1	TRBJ2-7	TGTGCCACCAGCCCCCGGACAGGGTCCAGCTACGAGCAGTACTTC	CATSPRTGSSYEQYF
.	TRBV6-5	TRBD1	TRBJ1-3	TGTGCCAGCCGGGACAGGCCAAACTCTGGAAACACCATATATTTT	CASRDRPNSGNTIYF
few	TRBV9	.	TRBJ1-6	TGTGCCAGCAGCGTAGGGAAAGTTTCACCCCTCCACTTT	CASSVGKVSPLHF
.	TRBV7-9	.	TRBJ2-2	TGTGCCAGCAGCTTAATGAACACCGGGGAGCTGTTTTTT	CASSLMNTGELFF
few	TRBV7-2	TRBD2	TRBJ2-6	TGTGCCAGCAGCCCGGGACTAGCGGGGGGAAGCTCTGGGGCCAACGTCCTGACTTTC	CASSPGLAGGSSGANVLTF
.	TRBV19	.	TRBJ2-7	TGTGCCAGTAGTATAGGGGGGGCGGACGAGCAGTACTTC	CASSIGGADEQYF
.	TRBV7-6	TRBD2	TRBJ2-3	TGTGCCAGCAGCGAACTAGCGGGGGGGCCGCGGACAGATACGCAGTATTTT	CASSELAGGPRTDTQYF
.	TRBV19	.	TRBJ2-7	TGTGCCAGTAGTCAGGGGATCTCCTACGAGCAGTACTTC	CASSQGISYEQYF